A selection of T cell receptor beta chains follows, all from one sample in a study of identifying expanded T cells in peripheral blood. Generated by immunoSEQ multiplex PCR, the TCRdb table keeps only in-frame clones and is missing some. This sample has about 85,000 clones; around nine tenths occur once, and the top ten carry around 2.8%. Sequencing was performed on blood. The receptors here all came from a person between 18 and 70 years old in good health. Each CDR3 is given with its conserved first and last residue. The D gene is left open where the match is weak.

. TRBV10-3 CAISEPLQGSEAFF
. TRBV10-1 CASSVSAGLF
TRBD2 TRBV5-1 CASSPILADWNEQFF
. TRBV27 CASSLMGGSYGYTF
. TRBV28 CATNTPLKMEEDNEQFF
. TRBV6-6 CASSYGGFYEQYF
. TRBV5-1 CASRFDSTNEKLFF
. TRBV7-2 CASNLRKGGTGELFF
. TRBV19 CASSNDLRASADTQYF
. TRBV6-5 CASSPTLQVAFF
. TRBV7-2 CASSLTVFNTGELFF
. TRBV18 CASSGGGEAFF
TRBD1 TRBV11-2 CASSLQGEYGYTF
. TRBV7-8 CASSFVGSASYEQYF
. TRBV7-2 CASRQTRDSTEAFF
TRBD2 TRBV19 CASRAKLAGSVGELFF
. TRBV5-6 CASSSPWTKLQFDTQYF
TRBD2 TRBV6-5 CASSYSISGTDEQFF
TRBD2 TRBV5-4 CASSLAREGGDTQYF
. TRBV7-2 CASSFPVGGASGNTIYF
. TRBV28 CASSGPGQPQHF
. TRBV19 CASSLLRQETQYF
. TRBV5-4 CASSTGTYEQYF
TRBD1 TRBV9 CASSPGQGVTYEQYF
. TRBV19 CASSRTMNTEAFF
TRBD2 TRBV7-9 CASSLGLAAVNEQFF
. TRBV5-6 CASSLTGYGYTF
TRBD1 TRBV18 CASSPGQGGGNTIYF
TRBD1 TRBV6-1 CASSVLTGQGANTEAFF
TRBD2 TRBV15 CATSRDKAGSETQYF
. TRBV9 CASSPAGSPNEQFF
. TRBV13 CASSALSAGVYGYTF
. TRBV11-3 CASSLSPNTEAFF
. TRBV7-2 CASSPSVGGGNTTYF
. TRBV13 CASSLVGLSGYTF
TRBD1 TRBV7-2 CASSHLTGGGTEAFF